The 19 T cell receptor beta chains listed next were all sequenced from one sample in a study of a mutant IDH1 vaccine in newly diagnosed glioma. TCRdb's copy holds only in-frame clones and misses some; the assay was immunoSEQ multiplex PCR. The table lists tens of thousands of clones, 81% of them singletons. Time point indicated: week 35, safety follow-up. The study gave 300 ug of mutant IDH1 20-mer peptide per vaccine dose, with topical imiquimod. Which antigens these TCRs recognize remains unknown. The sample consisted of PBMCs, taken from a glioma patient whose treatment included an IDH1 peptide vaccine. The receptors shown here come from a woman between 35 and 50 years old with glioma. Some clones in this sample may be carry-over from other donors' samples.

V and J are TRBV5-1 and TRBJ2-5; the D is unclear. This CDR3 has 14 amino acids. Germline CDR1 is SGHRS and CDR2 is YFSETQ. V was cut by 0 bases and J by 2 bases, with 8 bases left in between. CDR3 in amino acids: CASSLGPGQETQYF. The DNA of the CDR3 is TGCGCCAGCAGCTTGGGCCCCGGACAAGAGACCCAGTACTTC.

The V call is TRBV28, the J call TRBJ2-2; D is perhaps TRBD1 (6 bases). The CDR3 consists of 17 residues. Trimming took off 6 bases at V and 3 bases at J, with 20 bases between the two ends. CDR1 MDHEN and CDR2 SYDVKM come from the germline V gene. The CDR3 DNA sequence: TGTGCCAGCAGACGTAAAGCAGGGGTTAGGGACACCGGGGAGCTGTTTTTT. Its protein is CASRRKAGVRDTGELFF.

The chain is built from TRBV7-9 and TRBJ2-7, with D perhaps TRBD1 (6 bases). CDR1 is SEHNR and CDR2 is FQNEAQ in the germline V gene (reference sequence). V lost 5 bases to trimming and J lost 5 bases, with 19 bases between them. The length of the CDR3 is 15 residues. CDR3 protein: CASSQEGGRTHEQYF. The DNA of the CDR3 is TGTGCCAGCAGCCAAGAAGGGGGTAGAACACACGAGCAGTACTTC.

The gene calls are TRBV6-5 and TRBJ1-1; D may be TRBD1 (6 bases). CDR1 MNHEY and CDR2 SVGAGI come from the germline V gene. Trimming removed 2 bases at V and 2 bases at J, with 15 bases between. The CDR3 runs to 16 residues. This CDR3 reads CASSYGRPGVNTEAFF. The CDR3 DNA is TGTGCCAGCAGTTACGGTCGCCCAGGGGTCAACACTGAAGCTTTCTTT.

V usage is TRBV5-1 and J usage is TRBJ1-2, with no clear D. CDR1 and CDR2 from the germline V gene are SGHRS and YFSETQ. The CDR3 contains 13 residues. Trimming took off 0 bases at V and 8 bases at J, with 11 bases between the two ends. As DNA, the CDR3 is TGCGCCAGCAGCTTGGGGGGTGCGGGCGGCTACACCTTC. Translation gives CASSLGGAGGYTF.

This chain uses TRBV7-9 with TRBJ1-4; D is uncertain. V was cut by 6 bases and J by 5 bases, with 16 bases left in between. The CDR3 spans 15 residues. Germline V gene data show CDR1 as SEHNR and CDR2 as FQNEAQ (reference sequence). CDR3 in amino acids: CASSDGRGINEKLFF. In DNA form, the CDR3 reads TGTGCCAGCAGTGATGGACGGGGAATAAATGAAAAACTGTTTTTT.

This chain connects TRBV5-8 to TRBJ2-7; no clear D gene. V was clipped by 2 bases and J by 2 bases, with 11 bases between them. The germline V gene encodes CDR1 SGHTS and CDR2 YDEGEE. The CDR3 covers 14 residues. The CDR3 loop is CASSFFADAYEQYF. DNA for the CDR3: TGTGCCAGCAGCTTCTTCGCGGATGCCTACGAGCAGTACTTC.

The chain has TRBV28 and TRBJ1-2; no definite D call. CDR1 and CDR2 (germline): MDHEN, SYDVKM. V was trimmed by 3 bases and J by 8 bases, leaving 13 bases between them. This CDR3 is 13 amino acids long. DNA for the CDR3: TGTGCCAGCAGTTTGCTCCAGGAGGGCGGCTACACCTTC. Encoded protein: CASSLLQEGGYTF.

Only one count was recorded for this clone. The chain recombines TRBV27 with TRBJ2-1, with 8 bases identical to TRBD2. V gave up 6 bases and J gave up 5 bases; unmatched junction bases: 0. The CDR3 contains 12 residues. The germline CDR1 and CDR2 sequences are MNHEY and SMNVEV (reference sequence). The DNA of the CDR3 is TGTGCCAGCAGACTAGCGGACAATGAGCAGTTCTTC. This codes for CASRLADNEQFF.

This clone was recorded once. The J gene is TRBJ2-1, the V gene TRBV5-6; 12 bases are shared with TRBD2. The V gene's germline CDR1 is SGHDT and CDR2 YYEEEE. The CDR3 is made up of 15 amino acids. J lost 10 bases, V lost 4 bases, and 9 bases had no gene match. The CDR3 nucleotides read TGTGCCAGCAGCATGCTAGCGGGGGGGTCCGAGGAGCAGTTCTTC. Protein product: CASSMLAGGSEEQFF.

Here the CDR3 reads CASSDKGWGEKLFF. DNA for the CDR3: TGTGCCAGCAGTGATAAAGGGTGGGGTGAAAAACTGTTTTTT. The chain links TRBV6-1 to TRBJ1-4, with D unresolved. The germline V gene encodes CDR1 MNHNS and CDR2 SASEGT. This CDR3 has 14 residues. Trimming pared 3 bases from V and 7 bases from J, leaving 12 bases between.

The V and J genes are TRBV9 and TRBJ2-7; TRBD1 or TRBD2 may be the D gene (5 bases each). Looked up from germline, CDR1 is SGDLS and CDR2 is YYNGEE. CDR3 length equals 15 residues. Trimming shortened V by 3 bases and J by 2 bases, and 15 bases separated the two germline ends. CDR3 residues: CASSAFGVGAYEQYF. In DNA, the CDR3 is TGTGCCAGCAGCGCCTTCGGGGTAGGGGCCTACGAGCAGTACTTC.

The rearrangement joins TRBV7-2 to TRBJ1-5; 8 bases are shared with TRBD1. The CDR3 sequence is 15 residues long. Per germline, CDR1 SGHTA and CDR2 FQGNSA. V was clipped by 5 bases and J by 4 bases; unmatched bases: 7. The CDR3 here is CASSQGTGRNQPQHF. The CDR3 DNA follows: TGTGCCAGCAGCCAAGGGACAGGTCGTAATCAGCCCCAGCATTTT. Supplemented by reference TRBV7-2 and TRBJ1-5, the full variable domain reads GAGVSQSPSNKVTEKGKDVELRCDPISGHTALYWYRQSLGQGLEFLIYFQGNSAPDKSGLPSDRFSAERTGGSVSTLTIQRTQQEDSAVYLCASSQGTGRNQPQHFGDGTRLSIL.

V is TRBV20-1 and J is TRBJ1-3; D perhaps matches TRBD1 (6 bases). CDR3 length: 11 residues. Trimming stripped 6 bases from V and 8 bases from J, with 11 bases between. Germline V lookup: CDR1 DFQATT, CDR2 SNEGSKA (reference sequence). The CDR3 nucleotides are TGCAGTGCAAGACAGGCGGACACCATATATTTT. Residues: CSARQADTIYF.

This chain joins TRBV2 and TRBJ1-2, with TRBD1 as a possible D gene (5 bases). CDR1 is SNHLY, CDR2 FYNNEI, per germline. The CDR3 is 15 amino acids. V lost 7 bases and J lost 3, with 18 bases in between. CDR3 nucleotides: TGTGCCAGCATTGAGACAGCCGGTTGGGACTATGGCTACACCTTC. It is translated as CASIETAGWDYGYTF. Based on the CDR3 plus reference TRBV2 and TRBJ1-2, the full variable domain is EPEVTQTPSHQVTQMGQEVILRCVPISNHLYFYWYRQILGQKVEFLVSFYNNEISEKSEIFDDQFSVERPDGSNFTLKIRSTKLEDSAMYFCASIETAGWDYGYTFGSGTRLTVV.

This sequence joins TRBV11-1 and TRBJ1-2; possible D gene TRBD1, 5 bases. The germline V gene has CDR1 SGHAT and CDR2 FQDESV (reference sequence). V lost 5 bases, J lost 8 bases, and 15 bases lay in between. The CDR3 is made up of 13 amino acids. The CDR3 DNA sequence: TGTGCCAGCAGCCCTGACAGAAGTATGGGCTACACCTTC. Translation gives CASSPDRSMGYTF.

This clone was observed a few times. This chain connects TRBV27 to TRBJ1-5; TRBD1 aligns across 8 bases. J gave up 5 bases and V 6 bases, and 6 bases lay outside the gene matches. Germline lookup yields CDR1 MNHEY and CDR2 SMNVEV (reference sequence). The CDR3 spans 14 residues. The CDR3 reads CASSRGQGDQPQHF. The CDR3 nucleotides are TGTGCCAGCAGCAGGGGGCAGGGTGATCAGCCCCAGCATTTT.

The chain combines TRBV14 with TRBJ2-1; perhaps TRBD1 as D (6 bases). This CDR3 has 16 amino acids. Germline CDR1 is SGHDN and CDR2 is FVKESK. V dropped 5 bases and J dropped 9 bases, with 23 bases sitting between them. The CDR3 coding sequence is TGTGCCAGCAGCTTAGACCAGGACAGACATTCTACTGAGCAGTTCTTC. It is translated as CASSLDQDRHSTEQFF. The full variable domain, completed using reference TRBV14 and TRBJ2-1, is EAGVTQFPSHSVIEKGQTVTLRCDPISGHDNLYWYRRVMGKEIKFLLHFVKESKQDESGMPNNRFLAERTGGTYSTLKVQPAELEDSGVYFCASSLDQDRHSTEQFFGPGTRLTVL.

The chain has TRBV19 and TRBJ2-2; a weak D match, TRBD2 (5 bases). V was shortened by 9 bases and J by 3 bases, with 14 bases between the two germline ends. The CDR3 runs 14 residues. Looked up from germline, CDR1 is LNHDA and CDR2 is SQIVND (reference sequence). The CDR3 here is CASRIIGDTGELFF. In DNA, the CDR3 is TGTGCCAGCAGAATTATCGGGGACACCGGGGAGCTGTTTTTT. Full variable domain (remainder filled in from reference TRBV19 and TRBJ2-2): DGGITQSPKYLFRKEGQNVTLSCEQNLNHDAMYWYRQDPGQGLRLIYYSQIVNDFQKGDIAEGYSVSREKKESFPLTVTSAQKNPTAFYLCASRIIGDTGELFFGEGSRLTVL.